These 17 T cell receptor beta chains came from one sample sequenced in a study of T-cell memory formation after mild COVID-19. TCRdb recomputed calls from the 5' RACE reads with MiXCR, one row per CDR3 protein. The sample carries 470,000 or so distinct CDR3 sequences, roughly 18% recorded once. What was sequenced was PBMCs or a T cell subset sorted from them (not recorded which). These receptors all stem from a man aged 18 to 30 who had mild COVID-19 (a few samples of this study predate the infection). Cell type and time point are not known.

The J gene is TRBJ2-7, the V gene TRBV5-4, with 9 bases matching TRBD1. J gave up 5 bases and V 4 bases, and 13 bases lay outside the gene matches. The CDR3 runs 16 residues. Germline lookup yields CDR1 SGHNT and CDR2 YYREEE (reference sequence). CDR3 nucleotide sequence: TGTGCCAGCAGCATCGCTGGACAGGGGTTAGTCGACGAGCAGTACTTC. Translated: CASSIAGQGLVDEQYF.

This clonotype occurred many times. The chain recombines TRBV29-1 with TRBJ1-2; D is unresolved. Trimming took off 5 bases at V and 0 bases at J, with 13 bases between the two ends. Germline V lookup: CDR1 SQVTM, CDR2 ANQGSEA. The CDR3 is made up of 14 amino acids. The CDR3 sequence is CSVFPSKANYGYTF. CDR3 bases: TGCAGCGTTTTCCCATCCAAGGCTAACTATGGCTACACCTTC. The whole variable domain, remainder taken from reference TRBV29-1 and TRBJ1-2, is SAVISQKPSRDICQRGTSLTIQCQVDSQVTMMFWYRQQPGQSLTLIATANQGSEATYESGFVIDKFPISRPNLTFSTLTVSNMSPEDSSIYLCSVFPSKANYGYTFGSGTRLTVV.

The chain combines TRBV6-2 or TRBV6-3 with TRBJ2-7, with 14 nucleotides matching TRBD2. With V trimmed by 6 bases and J by 5 bases, 9 bases remained unmatched. CDR3 size: 16 residues. CDR1 and CDR2 (germline): MNHEY, SVGEGT. The DNA of the CDR3 is TGTGCCAGCAGCCCTGCCGGGACTAGCGGGGGCCACGAGCAGTACTTC. The encoded protein is CASSPAGTSGGHEQYF.

This clonotype was found a few times. CDR3 loop: CASSQDRGILNTEAFF. The CDR3 DNA reads as TGTGCCAGCAGCCAGGACAGGGGAATCCTGAACACTGAAGCTTTCTTT. This chain connects TRBV6-2 or TRBV6-3 to TRBJ1-1, with TRBD1 identical over 9 bases. CDR1 MNHEY and CDR2 SVGEGT come from the germline V gene. This CDR3 has 16 amino acids. V was pared by 6 bases and J by 0 bases, with 8 bases of the junction left unmatched.

The chain employs TRBV6-5 and TRBJ1-4; 7 nucleotides agree with TRBD1. Looked up from germline, CDR1 is MNHEY and CDR2 is SVGAGI. After removal of 6 bases from V and 0 bases from J, the junction contained 7 bases not matched to a gene. This CDR3 comprises 16 residues. The CDR3 region has the DNA TGTGCCAGCAGAACCGGGACAGCGGCAACTAATGAAAAACTGTTTTTT. Translating it yields CASRTGTAATNEKLFF.

This chain uses TRBV5-6 with TRBJ2-6, with D uncertain. This CDR3 has 16 residues. The germline V gene has CDR1 SGHDT and CDR2 YYEEEE. V was cut by 4 bases and J by 0 bases, with 11 bases left in between. CDR3 amino acids: CASSPELGSGANVLTF. CDR3 DNA: TGTGCCAGCAGCCCTGAGCTTGGCTCTGGGGCCAACGTCCTGACTTTC.

This clonotype occurred a few times. V and J are TRBV7-2 and TRBJ1-2; D not resolved. This CDR3 is 15 amino acids long. Germline values: CDR1 SGHTA, CDR2 FQGNSA. V was clipped by 1 base and J by 5 bases, with 14 bases between them. CDR3: CASSLGVRSVYGYTF. CDR3 DNA: TGTGCCAGCAGCTTAGGAGTCCGGAGTGTGTATGGCTACACCTTC.

The CDR3 sequence: CSVSFSGGDYEQYF. The CDR3 bases are TGCAGCGTGTCCTTTAGCGGGGGAGACTACGAGCAGTACTTC. The V gene is TRBV29-1, the J gene TRBJ2-7; 9 positions agree with TRBD2. From germline, CDR1 is SQVTM and CDR2 ANQGSEA. CDR3 length: 14 residues. With V trimmed by 6 bases and J by 3 bases, 9 bases remained unmatched.

This clonotype was recorded a few times. The chain couples TRBV24-1 to TRBJ2-3; D gene ambiguous. CDR1 is KGHDR and CDR2 is SFDVKD in the germline V gene. V was cut by 3 bases and J by 6 bases, with 9 bases left in between. This CDR3 comprises 13 residues. The DNA of the CDR3 is TGTGCCACCAGTGATCCGCCCCTTGATACGCAGTATTTT. It is translated as CATSDPPLDTQYF.

This clonotype has at least ten counts. As DNA, the CDR3 is TGTGCCACCAGCTCTAGCGGGGGCACAGATACGCAGTATTTT. Its protein product is CATSSSGGTDTQYF. The rearrangement links TRBV15 to TRBJ2-3, with 9 bases fitting TRBD2. Germline trimming cut 5 bases from V and 1 base from J; bases unmatched to any gene: 1. The CDR3 consists of 14 residues. CDR1 is LNHNV and CDR2 is YYDKDF in the germline V gene (reference sequence).

This sequence joins TRBV20-1 and TRBJ2-2; 7 nucleotides match TRBD1. Per the germline V gene, CDR1 is DFQATT and CDR2 is SNEGSKA (reference sequence). With V trimmed by 0 bases and J by 9 bases, 7 bases remained unmatched. This CDR3 spans 14 amino acids. CDR3 residues: CSARDGSTGRELFF. CDR3 nucleotide sequence: TGCAGTGCTAGAGATGGGTCGACAGGGCGGGAGCTGTTTTTT.

This clonotype showed up just a few times. The chain joins TRBV12-3 or TRBV12-4 to TRBJ2-5; D is undetermined. The CDR3 is made up of 14 amino acids. Trimming took off 6 bases at V and 5 bases at J, with 16 bases between the two ends. This CDR3 reads CASSLSGSRETQYF. CDR3 DNA: TGTGCCAGCAGCCTCTCCGGGTCTCGGGAGACCCAGTACTTC.

This clonotype occurred a few times. This chain connects TRBV6-2 or TRBV6-3 to TRBJ2-2; 7 positions match TRBD1. Germline V CDR1 and CDR2: MNHEY, SVGEGT. CDR3 length equals 15 residues. Losses at the gene ends were 3 bases for V and 4 bases for J; bases not matched to a gene: 5. For the CDR3, the DNA is TGTGCCAGCAGTTATGGGCAGGGGGTCACCGGGGAGCTGTTTTTT. This codes for CASSYGQGVTGELFF.

In its sample, this clonotype was seen a few times. This rearrangement joins TRBV7-8 to TRBJ1-2; D is undetermined. The CDR3 totals 15 residues. Trimming took off 1 base at V and 8 bases at J, with 17 bases between the two ends. Germline CDR1 SGHVS, CDR2 FQNEAQ. The CDR3 sequence: CASSLVEGRFEGYTF. DNA of the CDR3: TGTGCCAGCAGCTTAGTGGAGGGCCGGTTTGAGGGCTACACCTTC.

A few counts support this clonotype. The chain employs TRBV7-3 and TRBJ2-2; D call uncertain. Germline lookup yields CDR1 SGHTA and CDR2 FQGTGA. This CDR3 spans 14 amino acids. With 5 bases removed from V and 4 bases from J, the gap between germline ends came to 11 bases. CDR3 amino acids: CASSPSGSTGELFF. DNA of the CDR3: TGTGCCAGCAGCCCTTCGGGTAGCACCGGGGAGCTGTTTTTT. Complete variable domain (other parts from reference TRBV7-3 and TRBJ2-2): GAGVSQTPSNKVTEKGKYVELRCDPISGHTALYWYRQSLGQGPEFLIYFQGTGAADDSGLPNDRFFAVRPEGSVSTLKIQRTERGDSAVYLCASSPSGSTGELFFGEGSRLTVL.

This clonotype was found a few times. The rearrangement links TRBV4-1 to TRBJ2-1; 8 bases align to TRBD1. CDR3 length: 16 amino acids. Germline loops: CDR1 MGHRA, CDR2 YSYEKL. After removal of 0 bases from V and 4 bases from J, the junction contained 5 bases not matched to a gene. CDR3 region: CASSQDSGGGYNEQFF. CDR3 DNA sequence: TGCGCCAGCAGCCAAGATTCAGGGGGCGGTTACAATGAGCAGTTCTTC.

This clonotype was detected a few times. V and J are TRBV4-2 and TRBJ1-6; 8 bases match TRBD1. CDR3 length: 15 amino acids. The ends lost 1 base at V and 6 bases at J; junction bases unmatched: 2. CDR1 is LGHNA and CDR2 is YNFKEQ in the germline V gene. DNA for the CDR3: TGTGCCAGCAGCCAAGCAGGGGGCGGTAATTCACCCCTCCACTTT. Amino acids: CASSQAGGGNSPLHF.